This T cell receptor (beta chain) emerged from a study of vaccination and CD4 T cells after COVID-19. Whole-study results and caveats: Convalescent patients' vaccine-specific clones were spike mono-reactive in 304 of 307 cases.

Germline-derived CDR1 and CDR2 are MNHEY and SMNVEV (reference sequence). The CDR3 loop spans 14 amino acids. Trimming stripped 1 base from V and 3 bases from J, with 6 bases between. Concerning this clonotype itself: Its antigen is as yet unknown.

This sample's treatment: approximately 9-day PBMC culture with coronavirus spike peptide pools or control peptides (ViraFEST assay). At the Johns Hopkins FTIC core, DNA taken from cultured CD4+ T cells was sequenced by way of the Oncomine TCR Beta short-read assay. TCRdb passed the PCR reads through MiXCR, listing each CDR3 protein once. Among under 20,000 distinct CDR3 sequences listed, over 25% were seen once. The gene calls are TRBV27 and TRBJ2-2, with D hard to call. This receptor was obtained from a human donor with COVID-19. Source material: cultured CD4+ T cells from blood. CDR3 coding DNA: TGTGCCAGCAGTTTATACAGATACACCGGGGAGCTGTTTTTT. As protein: CASSLYRYTGELFF.